These 8 T cell receptor beta chains came from one sample sequenced in a study of blood T cell repertoires in COVID-19. TCRdb's copy holds only in-frame clones and misses some; the assay was immunoSEQ multiplex PCR. The table shows 150,000 to 200,000 clones, with roughly nine tenths occurring only once. Sequenced: peripheral blood. The receptors were gathered from a man younger than 35 who had recovered from COVID-19.

This clone was recorded at least ten times. The sample contains more than one DNA sequence encoding this CDR3. V usage is TRBV9 and J usage is TRBJ2-2, with a possible D match to TRBD2 (6 bases). V was clipped by 0 bases and J by 1 base, with 10 bases between them. This CDR3 has 16 residues. Germline CDR1 reads SGDLS; CDR2 reads YYNGEE. The DNA of the CDR3 is TGTGCCAGCAGCGTAGCGCCCGGGGGGAACACCGGGGAGCTGTTTTTT. It encodes CASSVAPGGNTGELFF.

The gene calls are TRBV6-1 and TRBJ2-4; 8 nucleotides align to TRBD1. This CDR3 contains 18 residues. Germline CDR1 is MNHNS and CDR2 is SASEGT. V shed 0 bases and J 8 bases; nucleotides not matched to a gene: 15. CDR3 residues: CASSEAPVRTGRRDIQYF. Written as DNA, the CDR3 is TGTGCCAGCAGTGAAGCCCCGGTGAGGACAGGGAGGAGAGACATTCAGTACTTC.

This clone has just one count. The chain joins TRBV28 to TRBJ1-5; D unclear. The V end was cut by 8 bases, the J end by 4 bases, with 9 bases between. Germline V gene sequence: CDR1 MDHEN, CDR2 SYDVKM. The CDR3 loop spans 12 amino acids. For the CDR3, the DNA is TGTGCCAGCGGTTGGACTAATCAGCCCCAGCATTTT. This gives the protein CASGWTNQPQHF.

This clone was counted a single time. The chain has TRBV5-1 and TRBJ2-7; 14 nucleotides line up with TRBD2. Unmatched junction bases numbered 8, after V lost 3 bases and J lost 0 bases. Per germline, CDR1 SGHRS and CDR2 YFSETQ. This CDR3 has 18 amino acids. CDR3 sequence reads: CASSYGLAGGRNSYEQYF. CDR3 bases: TGCGCCAGCAGCTACGGACTAGCGGGAGGACGAAACTCCTACGAGCAGTACTTC.

The V gene is TRBV3-1 (or the pseudogene TRBV3-2), the J gene TRBJ2-2; D is perhaps TRBD2 (5 bases). The CDR3 length is 16 residues. Germline CDR1 LGHDT, CDR2 YNNKEL (reference sequence). V was pared by 2 bases and J by 4 bases, with 14 bases between. The CDR3 DNA sequence: TGTGCCAGCAGCCAAAGTGTCGGGGTATCCACCGGGGAGCTGTTTTTT. Translated: CASSQSVGVSTGELFF.

The sample holds one count of this clone. The genes are TRBV19 and TRBJ1-3, with 8 bases aligning to TRBD1. Germline V gene sequence: CDR1 LNHDA, CDR2 SQIVND (reference sequence). This CDR3 is 16 amino acids long. With V trimmed by 7 bases and J by 1 base, 9 bases remained unmatched. The CDR3 protein is CASTDRQGRSGNTIYF. For the CDR3, the DNA is TGTGCCAGTACCGATCGACAGGGGCGGTCTGGAAACACCATATATTTT.

The CDR3: CASSPNRGETQYF. The CDR3 bases are TGCGCCAGCAGCCCGAACAGGGGGGAGACCCAGTACTTC. V is TRBV5-1 and J is TRBJ2-5; 8 bases map to TRBD1. The V and J ends lost 4 bases and 5 bases, in that order; junction bases with no gene match: 4. Per the germline V gene, CDR1 is SGHRS and CDR2 is YFSETQ. This CDR3 region has 13 residues.

The chain uses TRBV9 and TRBJ1-1, with 7 bases matching TRBD1. The V gene end was trimmed by 0 bases and the J gene end by 5 bases; junction bases not matched to a gene: 4. The CDR3 totals 14 residues. Germline V gene lookup returns CDR1 SGDLS and CDR2 YYNGEE. CDR3 DNA: TGTGCCAGCAGCGTAGCTACAGGGGCGACTGAAGCTTTCTTT. Its protein is CASSVATGATEAFF.